These T cell receptor beta chains were read from a single sample in a study of control samples from healthy donors and cancer patients. Only in-frame clones appear in the TCRdb table, and some are missing; sequencing was by immunoSEQ multiplex PCR. This sample has some 79,000 clones, with around nine tenths found just once. Sequenced material: blood. Source of these receptors: a man in his forties or fifties in good health. CDR3s include the opening cysteine and the closing phenylalanine or tryptophan. D genes are given only for firm matches. Expanded clones get a size class; other rows say once, few or many, or leave the size out.

v_gene	abundance	j_gene	d_gene	CDR3nt	CDR3aa
TRBV23-1	.	TRBJ1-4	.	TGCGCCAGCAGTCTGGAACAGCCCGGTGGGACTAATGAAAAACTGTTTTTT	CASSLEQPGGTNEKLFF
TRBV7-8	.	TRBJ2-5	.	TGTGCCAGCAGCTTAGGTCTCGGAGGAACGGGGGAGACCCAGTACTTC	CASSLGLGGTGETQYF
TRBV30	.	TRBJ1-1	.	TGTGCCTGGAGTGTAACCCGAGGACCGTCTTTCTTT	CAWSVTRGPSFF
TRBV6-6	.	TRBJ1-2	.	TGTGCCAGCAGTTACGATGGTGCGAGCTACACCTTC	CASSYDGASYTF
TRBV7-9	.	TRBJ2-3	TRBD2	TGTGCCAGCAGCCCCGCGGGGGGCCCTAGCACAGATACGCAGTATTTT	CASSPAGGPSTDTQYF
TRBV10-3	.	TRBJ2-5	.	TGTGCCATCAGTGAGTCCCAAGAGACCCAGTACTTC	CAISESQETQYF
TRBV11-1	.	TRBJ2-3	TRBD2	TGTGCCAGCAGCCCGAGAGAGCGGGGGACCACAGATACGCAGTATTTT	CASSPRERGTTDTQYF
TRBV21-1	few	TRBJ1-2	.	TGTGCCAGCAGCAAAGGGCCCCACAGAGATTGTTATGGCTACACCTTC	CASSKGPHRDCYGYTF
TRBV5-1	.	TRBJ2-7	.	TGCGCCAGCAGCCTACGGCCTGGGGACTACGAGCAGTACTTC	CASSLRPGDYEQYF
TRBV5-8	.	TRBJ2-7	.	TGTGCCAGCAGCTCCCTATATAAGACCGGGACGGGCGGCTTC	CASSSLYKTGTGGF
TRBV29-1	once	TRBJ2-3	TRBD1	TGCAGCGTCACCCTAGGGACAGGGAGCACAGATACGCAGTATTTT	CSVTLGTGSTDTQYF
TRBV18	.	TRBJ2-7	.	TGTGCCAGCTCGCCGACCTACGAGCAGTACTTC	CASSPTYEQYF
TRBV27	.	TRBJ1-5	.	TGTGCCAGCAGGCCCCTTGGGAGCAATCAGCCCCAGCATTTT	CASRPLGSNQPQHF
TRBV11-2	.	TRBJ1-4	.	TGTGCCAGCAGCTTAGCGCCGACAGCGTATGAAAAACTGTTTTTT	CASSLAPTAYEKLFF
TRBV11-1	.	TRBJ2-5	TRBD1	TGTGCCAGCAGCGCCAGACAGGGGGGGCAAGAGACCCAGTACTTC	CASSARQGGQETQYF
TRBV3-1/TRBV3-2	.	TRBJ2-1	.	TGTGCCAGCAGCCAAGGGCAGGGACAATACAATGAGCAGTTCTTC	CASSQGQGQYNEQFF
TRBV6-5	.	TRBJ1-6	.	TGTGCCAGTACCCAAAGGAGCCTCAATTCACCCCTCCACTTT	CASTQRSLNSPLHF
TRBV30	once	TRBJ1-1	.	TGTGCCTGGAGTGTACAGGGCCTTGAAGCTTTCTTT	CAWSVQGLEAFF
TRBV29-1	.	TRBJ1-2	.	TGCAGCGTCGTAAGAGACCTCACCCGCTATGGCTACACCTTC	CSVVRDLTRYGYTF
TRBV7-3	.	TRBJ2-3	TRBD1	TGTGCCAGCAGCGGAACAGGGGTAGATACGCAGTATTTT	CASSGTGVDTQYF
TRBV2	.	TRBJ2-4	.	TGTGCCAGCAGTGGCTGGGCCCCCATAGTAGCCAAAAACATTCAGTACTTC	CASSGWAPIVAKNIQYF
TRBV10-3	.	TRBJ1-5	.	TGTGCCATCAGTGAGTCTTTTGTGATCTCGGATAGCAATCAGCCCCAGCATTTT	CAISESFVISDSNQPQHF
TRBV12-3/TRBV12-4	.	TRBJ1-1	TRBD1	TGTGCCAGCAGTTACAGGGGGGAGGCTTTCTTT	CASSYRGEAFF
TRBV6-4	once	TRBJ1-2	.	TGTGCCAGCAGGCCCTCGGACGGCTATGGCTACACCTTC	CASRPSDGYGYTF
TRBV6-2/TRBV6-3	.	TRBJ2-1	.	TGTGCCAGCAGTCATGCTCAGGGCGGGGTCTTC	CASSHAQGGVF
TRBV18	.	TRBJ1-2	TRBD1	TGTGCCAGCTCACCAGGGACAGGAGACTACTTC	CASSPGTGDYF
TRBV19	.	TRBJ2-1	.	TGTGCCAGTAGGCCAACCGGAACACAGTTCTCCTACAATGAGCAGTTCTTC	CASRPTGTQFSYNEQFF
TRBV19	.	TRBJ2-4	.	TGTGCCAGTAAAAAGACAGGTTATATAGCCAAAAACATTCAGTACTTC	CASKKTGYIAKNIQYF
TRBV5-4	few	TRBJ1-1	.	TGTGCCAGCAGACCAAGCACTCAAACGAACACTGAAGCTTTCTTT	CASRPSTQTNTEAFF
TRBV9	.	TRBJ2-7	.	TGTGCCAGCAGCGTAGGGGTCCCGGGGGAGCAGTACTTC	CASSVGVPGEQYF
TRBV9	.	TRBJ1-4	.	TGTGCCAGCAGCGTAGCTCGGGGCTTTGGTAATGAAAAACTGTTTTTT	CASSVARGFGNEKLFF
TRBV19	.	TRBJ1-5	.	TGTGCCAGTAGTATCGTCAAGGGAGTGAATCAGCCCCAGCATTTT	CASSIVKGVNQPQHF
TRBV3-1/TRBV3-2	.	TRBJ2-5	.	TGTGCCAGCAGCCCAAACCAAGAGACCCAGTACTTC	CASSPNQETQYF
TRBV6-5	.	TRBJ1-2	TRBD1	TGTGCCAGCAGTTCATGGACAGGGGGGCCCTATGGCTACACCTTC	CASSSWTGGPYGYTF
TRBV5-6	.	TRBJ1-2	.	TGTGCCAGCAGCGGATCATACGGACAGTCAAACTATGGCTACACCTTC	CASSGSYGQSNYGYTF
TRBV30	.	TRBJ2-5	.	TGTGCCTGGAGTGTTCAAACAGGGAGCCGGGAGACCCAGTACTTC	CAWSVQTGSRETQYF
TRBV5-1	.	TRBJ2-7	TRBD2	TGCGCCAGCAGCTTGCTTAGCGGGGGCTATTACGAGCAGTACTTC	CASSLLSGGYYEQYF
TRBV7-2	.	TRBJ2-7	.	TGTGCCAGCAGCTTATCAGTCGGAGCCTACGAGCAGTACTTC	CASSLSVGAYEQYF
TRBV30	.	TRBJ2-7	TRBD1	TGTGCCTGGAGTGTTGGGACAGAGTACTACGAGCAGTACTTC	CAWSVGTEYYEQYF
TRBV9	.	TRBJ1-2	.	TGTGCCAGCAGCGACAGCCTCTATGGCTACACCTTC	CASSDSLYGYTF
TRBV14	.	TRBJ1-1	.	TGTGCCAGCAGCCCAGCGCGGCAGCGGAACACTGAAGCTTTCTTT	CASSPARQRNTEAFF